This passage covers 17 T cell receptor beta chains from one sample sequenced in a study of cytomegalovirus exposure and HLA in healthy donors. 13 Jbeta primers and 60 Vbeta primers were used for the PCR. Profiling relied on immunoSEQ multiplex PCR, and the TCRdb table lists in-frame clones only, not all of them. Among 80,000 to 100,000 clones, 79% were seen once, and the ten largest hold approximately 3.4%. Sequencing was performed on PBMCs. These TCRs come from a male donor in good health and CMV-seropositive.

The table lists this clone with a few counts. The V and J genes are TRBV5-1 and TRBJ1-1; D possibly corresponds to TRBD1 (5 bases). CDR3 size: 14 residues. V lost 2 bases and J 4 bases, leaving 12 bases between the germline ends. Germline V gives CDR1 SGHRS, CDR2 YFSETQ. The CDR3 spells CASSLSGRGTEAFF. The CDR3 DNA reads as TGCGCCAGCAGCTTATCAGGGCGGGGCACTGAAGCTTTCTTT.

This chain uses TRBV11-2 with TRBJ1-4; a possible D gene is TRBD1 (5 bases). The CDR3 totals 14 residues. CDR1 is SGHAT, CDR2 FQNNGV, per germline. Trimming shortened V by 6 bases and J by 5 bases, and 13 bases separated the two germline ends. For the CDR3, the DNA is TGTGCCAGCAGTCCCGGGGGGGTGAATGAAAAACTGTTTTTT. It encodes CASSPGGVNEKLFF.

The chain has TRBV30 and TRBJ1-5; 7 positions agree with TRBD1. Trimming cost V 3 bases and J 1 base; bases outside gene matches: 6. CDR3 size: 15 residues. Germline lookup yields CDR1 GTSNPN and CDR2 SVGIG (reference sequence). DNA for the CDR3: TGTGCCTGGAGCGGGGGACAGTCGAGCAATCAGCCCCAGCATTTT. Its protein product is CAWSGGQSSNQPQHF.

CDR3 DNA sequence: TGCAGCGTTGGGGGGGTTAACTATGGCTACACCTTC. Amino acid sequence: CSVGGVNYGYTF. The chain has TRBV29-1 and TRBJ1-2; D is perhaps TRBD1 (5 bases). The CDR3 has 12 residues. V lost 4 bases to trimming and J lost 1 base, with 7 bases between them. Looked up from germline, CDR1 is SQVTM and CDR2 is ANQGSEA.

The chain carries TRBV9 and TRBJ1-1; D call uncertain. Trimming pared 0 bases from V and 2 bases from J, leaving 11 bases between. The CDR3 length is 15 residues. Germline V CDR1 and CDR2: SGDLS, YYNGEE. The CDR3 region has the DNA TGTGCCAGCAGCGTAGCTACGGGTCGTAACACTGAAGCTTTCTTT. This encodes CASSVATGRNTEAFF.

The V call is TRBV5-6, the J call TRBJ1-1; D not certain. The germline V and J ends were trimmed by 3 bases and 2 bases, with 8 bases remaining between them. The CDR3 spans 13 residues. Germline V gene sequence: CDR1 SGHDT, CDR2 YYEEEE. CDR3 nucleotides: TGTGCCAGCAGCTGGTACTATAACACTGAAGCTTTCTTT. Translation: CASSWYYNTEAFF.

The J gene is TRBJ2-2, the V gene TRBV7-2; D unresolved. Germline-derived CDR1 and CDR2 are SGHTA and FQGNSA. V lost 4 bases to trimming and J lost 0 bases, with 9 bases between them. The CDR3 has 15 residues. CDR3 coding DNA: TGTGCCAGCAGCTCCCACCGGGCGAACACCGGGGAGCTGTTTTTT. This codes for CASSSHRANTGELFF.

The genes are TRBV18 and TRBJ1-1; TRBD1 is a possible D gene (5 bases). Germline V lookup: CDR1 KGHSH, CDR2 LQKENI. The CDR3 is 13 amino acids. V lost 6 bases to trimming and J lost 11 bases, with 19 bases between them. The DNA of the CDR3 is TGTGCCAGCTCCCCCCAAGGCAGGGAGGGCGCTTTCTTT. Amino acids: CASSPQGREGAFF.

The J gene is TRBJ1-1, the V gene TRBV29-1; D is unresolved. Germline V gene sequence: CDR1 SQVTM, CDR2 ANQGSEA. This CDR3 comprises 11 residues. The germline V and J ends were trimmed by 5 bases and 4 bases, with 8 bases remaining between them. The CDR3 loop reads CSVRSGTEAFF. The CDR3 DNA sequence: TGCAGCGTTAGGAGCGGCACTGAAGCTTTCTTT.

The sample holds a few counts of this clone. The chain recombines TRBV9 with TRBJ1-4, with 8 bases identical to TRBD1. There are 14 residues in the CDR3. Germline V gene data show CDR1 as SGDLS and CDR2 as YYNGEE. V shed 0 bases, J shed 8 bases, and the junction held 3 bases outside the gene matches. CDR3 region: CASSVGQGAEKLFF. CDR3 nucleotide sequence: TGTGCCAGCAGCGTAGGGCAGGGGGCGGAAAAACTGTTTTTT.

The chain joins TRBV30 to TRBJ1-1; perhaps TRBD1 as D (6 bases). CDR1 is GTSNPN and CDR2 is SVGIG in the germline V gene (reference sequence). This CDR3 is built from 16 residues. V shed 2 bases and J shed 5 bases, with 21 bases lying between them. CDR3 region: CAWSPGPAGRGTEAFF. DNA of the CDR3: TGTGCCTGGAGTCCCGGCCCGGCGGGGAGGGGGACTGAAGCTTTCTTT.

The chain is built from TRBV5-6 and TRBJ2-2, with D perhaps matching TRBD1 (5 bases). Germline CDR1 and CDR2: SGHDT and YYEEEE. The V end was cut by 0 bases, the J end by 7 bases, with 7 bases between. This CDR3 spans 13 amino acids. The CDR3 DNA reads TGTGCCAGCAGCTTGGGGGGCGGCGGGGAGCTGTTTTTT. Amino acid sequence: CASSLGGGGELFF.

The chain joins TRBV15 to TRBJ2-3, with 7 nucleotides matching TRBD2. Trimming took 0 bases from V and 2 from J; bases not matched to a gene: 2. The CDR3 has 15 residues. In germline, CDR1 is LNHNV, CDR2 YYDKDF (reference sequence). The CDR3 bases are TGTGCCACCAGCAGAGAAGCGGGGAACACAGATACGCAGTATTTT. Protein: CATSREAGNTDTQYF. Full variable domain (remainder filled in from reference TRBV15 and TRBJ2-3): DAMVIQNPRYQVTQFGKPVTLSCSQTLNHNVMYWYQQKSSQAPKLLFHYYDKDFNNEADTPDNFQSRRPNTSFCFLDIRSPGLGDTAMYLCATSREAGNTDTQYFGPGTRLTVL.

This clone was detected once. The rearrangement joins TRBV25-1 to TRBJ1-2, with a possible D match to TRBD1 (6 bases). V gave up 3 bases and J gave up 3 bases, with 8 bases separating them. Germline V gene data show CDR1 as MGHDK and CDR2 as SYGVNS. The CDR3 contains 13 residues. CDR3 in amino acids: CASSDRTDYGYTF. In nucleotides, the CDR3 is TGTGCCAGCAGTGATCGGACAGACTATGGCTACACCTTC.

The chain combines TRBV5-1 with TRBJ2-5; D gene ambiguous. CDR1 SGHRS and CDR2 YFSETQ come from the germline V gene. The CDR3 is 14 residues long. Trimming took 0 bases from V and 3 from J, leaving 9 bases between them. The CDR3 bases are TGCGCCAGCAGCTTGGCACAGATGGAAGAGACCCAGTACTTC. This gives the protein CASSLAQMEETQYF. The whole variable domain, filled in from reference TRBV5-1 and TRBJ2-5, reads KAGVTQTPRYLIKTRGQQVTLSCSPISGHRSVSWYQQTPGQGLQFLFEYFSETQRNKGNFPGRFSGRQFSNSRSEMNVSTLELGDSALYLCASSLAQMEETQYFGPGTRLLVL.

V is TRBV6-5 and J is TRBJ2-1; D is perhaps TRBD2 (6 bases). Germline loops: CDR1 MNHEY, CDR2 SVGAGI. This CDR3 spans 13 amino acids. The ends were cut back, 3 bases at V and 10 bases at J, with 13 bases in the middle. The CDR3 bases are TGTGCCAGCAGTTATACTCGGGCGGGGGAGCAGTTCTTC. It yields the protein CASSYTRAGEQFF.

The chain uses TRBV5-1 and TRBJ2-7; TRBD2 agrees at 7 bases. From germline, CDR1 is SGHRS and CDR2 YFSETQ. The CDR3 loop spans 13 amino acids. With 4 bases clipped from V and 3 bases from J, the junction kept 4 bases outside the gene matches. The CDR3, as DNA: TGCGCCAGCAGCCCAGGGACTAACTACGAGCAGTACTTC. Translating it yields CASSPGTNYEQYF.